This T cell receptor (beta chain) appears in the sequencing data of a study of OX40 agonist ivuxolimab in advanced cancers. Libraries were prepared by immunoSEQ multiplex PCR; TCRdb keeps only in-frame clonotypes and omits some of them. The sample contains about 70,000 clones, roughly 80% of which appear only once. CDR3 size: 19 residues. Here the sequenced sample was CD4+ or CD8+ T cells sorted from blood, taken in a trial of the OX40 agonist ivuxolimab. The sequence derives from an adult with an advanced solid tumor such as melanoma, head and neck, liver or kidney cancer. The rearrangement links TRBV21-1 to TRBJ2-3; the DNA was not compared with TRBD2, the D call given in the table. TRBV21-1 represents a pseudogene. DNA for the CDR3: TGTGCCAGCAGCAAAAAGTGGGGCAGACTAGTCTTCGTAACAGATACGCAGTATTTT. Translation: CASSKKWGRLVFVTDTQYF.